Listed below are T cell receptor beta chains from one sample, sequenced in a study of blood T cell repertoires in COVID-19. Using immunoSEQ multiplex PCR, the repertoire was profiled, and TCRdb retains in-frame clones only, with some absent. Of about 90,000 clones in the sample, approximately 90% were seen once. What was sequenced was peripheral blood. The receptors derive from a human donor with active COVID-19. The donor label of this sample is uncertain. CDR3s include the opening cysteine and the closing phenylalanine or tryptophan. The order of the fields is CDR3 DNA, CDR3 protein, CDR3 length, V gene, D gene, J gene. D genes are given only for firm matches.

CDR3 DNA: TGTGCCAGCACCATGACCGGCAGGGCAAATCAGCCCCAGCATTTT; CDR3 protein: CASTMTGRANQPQHF; CDR3 length: 15; V gene: TRBV11-2; D gene: -; J gene: TRBJ1-5
CDR3 DNA: TGTGCCAGCAGCCCGGGACATAATAATGAAAAACTGTTTTTT; CDR3 protein: CASSPGHNNEKLFF; CDR3 length: 14; V gene: TRBV5-4; D gene: -; J gene: TRBJ1-4
CDR3 DNA: TGTGCCAGTGGGACTAGCGGGGGGGGCACAGATACGCAGTATTTT; CDR3 protein: CASGTSGGGTDTQYF; CDR3 length: 15; V gene: TRBV7-8; D gene: TRBD2; J gene: TRBJ2-3
CDR3 DNA: TGTGCCAGCAGTGAAAGGACTAGCGGTACCTACGAGCAGTACTTC; CDR3 protein: CASSERTSGTYEQYF; CDR3 length: 15; V gene: TRBV2; D gene: TRBD2; J gene: TRBJ2-7
CDR3 DNA: TGCGCCAGCAGCCTACAGATGAGCAGGGGTGAGCAGTTCTTC; CDR3 protein: CASSLQMSRGEQFF; CDR3 length: 14; V gene: TRBV5-1; D gene: -; J gene: TRBJ2-1
CDR3 DNA: TGTGCCAGCAGCCTGGGGGGACAGGGGTTATATGGCTACACCTTC; CDR3 protein: CASSLGGQGLYGYTF; CDR3 length: 15; V gene: TRBV28; D gene: TRBD1; J gene: TRBJ1-2
CDR3 DNA: TGTGCCAGCAGCTTAGGGGGGGACAATTCACCCCTCCACTTT; CDR3 protein: CASSLGGDNSPLHF; CDR3 length: 14; V gene: TRBV7-9; D gene: -; J gene: TRBJ1-6
CDR3 DNA: TGTGCAAGTCGCTTAGAAGGGGGGGACAGGGGATACAATGAGCAGTTCTTC; CDR3 protein: CASRLEGGDRGYNEQFF; CDR3 length: 17; V gene: TRBV12-2; D gene: -; J gene: TRBJ2-1
CDR3 DNA: TGTGCCAGAAGGGGGGGGCTAGTCGCGGGGAACACTGAAGCTTTCTTT; CDR3 protein: CARRGGLVAGNTEAFF; CDR3 length: 16; V gene: TRBV27; D gene: -; J gene: TRBJ1-1
CDR3 DNA: TGTGCCAGCAGCCCCCGTGTTAGCGGGGGGGCTTCGTCCCCCGGGGAGCTGTTTTTT; CDR3 protein: CASSPRVSGGASSPGELFF; CDR3 length: 19; V gene: TRBV4-2; D gene: TRBD2; J gene: TRBJ2-2
CDR3 DNA: TGTGCCAGCAGTCCCGGGACAGGGGCGAGCTCCTATAATTCACCCCTCCACTTT; CDR3 protein: CASSPGTGASSYNSPLHF; CDR3 length: 18; V gene: TRBV6-6; D gene: TRBD1; J gene: TRBJ1-6
CDR3 DNA: TGTGCCAGCAGCCAAGATCTCGGAGGGACTAGCGGATTATACAATGAGCAGTTCTTC; CDR3 protein: CASSQDLGGTSGLYNEQFF; CDR3 length: 19; V gene: TRBV4-2; D gene: TRBD2; J gene: TRBJ2-1
CDR3 DNA: TGTGCCAGCAGCCTAGGACTAGCGGGAGACCAAGAGACCCAGTACTTC; CDR3 protein: CASSLGLAGDQETQYF; CDR3 length: 16; V gene: TRBV7-7; D gene: TRBD2; J gene: TRBJ2-5
CDR3 DNA: TGTGCCAGCAGTGAACTGAGGACAGGGGTCTCACCCCTCCACTTT; CDR3 protein: CASSELRTGVSPLHF; CDR3 length: 15; V gene: TRBV6-1; D gene: TRBD1; J gene: TRBJ1-6
CDR3 DNA: TGTGCCAGCAGTCCGGGGTTAGGGGAGACCCAGTACTTC; CDR3 protein: CASSPGLGETQYF; CDR3 length: 13; V gene: TRBV14; D gene: -; J gene: TRBJ2-5
CDR3 DNA: TGCAGCGCCGCGGATGCAGGGGAATGGAGAGGACGAACTAATGAAAAACTGTTTTTT; CDR3 protein: CSAADAGEWRGRTNEKLFF; CDR3 length: 19; V gene: TRBV29-1; D gene: -; J gene: TRBJ1-4
CDR3 DNA: TGCGCCAGCAGCAGATCGACAGGGAGGAACACTGAAGCTTTCTTT; CDR3 protein: CASSRSTGRNTEAFF; CDR3 length: 15; V gene: TRBV5-1; D gene: TRBD1; J gene: TRBJ1-1
CDR3 DNA: TGTGCCAGCAGCCTCCGAGCGGGGCGAGAGACCCAGTACTTC; CDR3 protein: CASSLRAGRETQYF; CDR3 length: 14; V gene: TRBV3-1/TRBV3-2; D gene: TRBD2; J gene: TRBJ2-5